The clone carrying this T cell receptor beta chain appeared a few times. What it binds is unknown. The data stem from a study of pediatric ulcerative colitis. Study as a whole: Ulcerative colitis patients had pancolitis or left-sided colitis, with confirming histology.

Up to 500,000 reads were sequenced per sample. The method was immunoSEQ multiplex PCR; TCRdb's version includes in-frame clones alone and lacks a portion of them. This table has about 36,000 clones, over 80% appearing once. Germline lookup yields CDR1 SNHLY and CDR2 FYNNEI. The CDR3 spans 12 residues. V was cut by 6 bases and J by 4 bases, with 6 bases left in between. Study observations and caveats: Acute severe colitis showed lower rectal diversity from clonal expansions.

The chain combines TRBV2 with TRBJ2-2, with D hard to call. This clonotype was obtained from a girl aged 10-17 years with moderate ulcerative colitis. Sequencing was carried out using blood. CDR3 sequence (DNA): TGTGCCAGCAGCTGGGGCACCGGGGAGCTGTTTTTT. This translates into CASSWGTGELFF.